This T cell receptor (beta chain) came from a study of beta chain features in type 1 diabetes listed by TCRdb under 2018. With regard to the full study: Patients and healthy donors did not differ in mean age, gender distribution, total cell number or subset yield. A total of approximately 100 million sorted cells were examined across all samples, and the number of cells per subset was strongly correlated with RNA yield. The study compared the TCRB repertoires of sorted circulating CD4+ T cell subsets in recently diagnosed type 1 diabetes patients with those in matched healthy donors. Regulatory and stem cell-like memory subsets were obtained from only 8 patients and roughly eight healthy donors, while naive and central memory subsets were obtained from all 30 or so donors. The investigation overall reported the following: HLA sub-analyses involved small numbers of individuals, so any influence of HLA type on TCRB rearrangement remained unresolved. Naive, central memory and regulatory TCRB repertoires appeared to be more alike among patients than among healthy donors. Shorter templates might be favored by PCR, yet because patient and control samples were amplified and corrected together, any such skew would affect both groups equally. At VDJ recombination sites, patients with type 1 diabetes made fewer insertions and deleted more nucleotides, a pattern implying thymic rearrangement abnormalities. In all four CD4+ subsets, TCRB CDR3 length was moderately but significantly shorter in type 1 diabetes patients. Because cDNA was sequenced instead of genomic DNA, activated cells with high expression could be over-represented, although the groups did not differ in activation or CD3 levels.

The entire amount of isolated RNA was reverse transcribed using the High Capacity cDNA Reverse Transcription Kit, so the sequenced TCRB transcripts were expressed ones. Deep immunoSEQ sequencing was performed on naive, central memory and regulatory T cell samples, with an average of approximately 3.9 million total reads per sample. Sorted cells were lysed in RLT buffer and RNA was extracted with DNase-treated RNeasy Micro or Mini kits, depending on cell number. Each cell subset was processed on its own to prevent cross-contamination, while patient and healthy donor samples were processed together. The immunoSEQ multiplex PCR was used to amplify TCRB sequences from cDNA, generating 87-bp fragments that spanned the CDR3 region. Amplicons were sequenced on the Illumina HiSeq platform. As for the original processing: PCR bias was corrected computationally using synthetic template baselines, and reads within Hamming distance 2 were collapsed, with unmergeable singletons discarded. Reads were aligned to IMGT to assign V, D and J genes, CDR3 length, and insertions or deletions at six rearrangement sites. Clonotype counts were normalized to sorted cell number within each subset before computing true diversity and Gini coefficients with the tcR R package. The overlap coefficient, calculated on TCRB nucleotide sequences, was used to measure repertoire sharing. Held by TCRdb, this immuneACCESS table contains in-frame sequences only and omits some clones. Under half of the omission traces to an unresolved V gene where checked; the cause of the rest is unknown. V and J calls and clone size are copied from that table; D and trimming were computed from the DNA. In this sample the table shows about 150,000 clones, about 44% of which occur a single time. The top ten clones comprise around 0.45% of the sample.

Notes on this clone: Its specific antigen is unknown. Base qualities are missing; no much larger clone stands one base away.

Each donor gave one peripheral blood draw, averaging approximately 0.12 L, which was collected into heparinised tubes. A BD FACSAria II and a panel including CD45RO, CCR7, CD25, CD127, CD95 and CD27 were used to sort naive, central memory, regulatory and stem cell-like memory CD4+ T cells. Every sorted population had a purity above 95%. Right away, PBMCs were isolated by Lymphoprep density gradient centrifugation and were stained directly, with no culture step. To minimize batch effects, samples were stained and sorted in pairs, one healthy donor with one patient per experiment. V loses 2 bases at its end and J loses 9 bases; junction bases beyond the gene matches: 12. The CDR3 measures 14 amino acids from cysteine to phenylalanine. Only the CDR3 region is kept as DNA, spanning 42 bases read in frame from base 1. Looking up the germline V gene (reference sequence) yields CDR1 GTSNPN and CDR2 SVGIG.

Recombination joined TRBV30 with TRBJ1-2, with TRBD1 matching 7 junction bases. This TCR was recovered from a man aged 18 to 30 in good health. The specimen was Tregs from blood. What the cell subset or site label conveys for this sample: regulatory CD4+ T cells. CDR3 reads: CAWSYSGTEVSYTF. The DNA sequence follows: TGTGCCTGGAGTTATTCCGGGACAGAAGTGAGCTACACCTTC.